This TCR beta chain emerged from a study of immune heterogeneity within non-small cell lung tumors. This CDR3 has 15 amino acids. CDR1 is SGHRS and CDR2 is YFSETQ in the germline V gene. V shed 5 bases and J shed 1 base, with 16 bases lying between them. TCR beta CDR3 regions came from multiplex PCR with 32 forward V and 13 reverse J primers. TCRdb called the multiplex PCR reads again in MiXCR, with one record for every CDR3 protein. The data show 10,000 to 15,000 distinct CDR3 sequences, around 23% seen once. On this clonotype: A much bigger clone sits one base away, suggesting this may be a read error.

Each sample used roughly 590 ng of genomic DNA from bulk tumor tissue. From each primary tumor, several far-apart biopsies were obtained during surgery. Curative surgery was undertaken by patients, who had untreated, newly diagnosed non-small cell lung cancer. The chain recombines TRBV5-1 with TRBJ2-7, with D hard to call. The sequenced sample consisted of lung tumor tissue. The clonotype was recovered from a man aged 50 to 59 with non-small cell lung cancer. As DNA, the CDR3 is TGCGCCAGCAGTTTTGGTAGCAGCCGATCCTACGAGCAGTACTTC. Protein: CASSFGSSRSYEQYF. Filled out from reference TRBV5-1 and TRBJ2-7, the complete variable domain reads KAGVTQTPRYLIKTRGQQVTLSCSPISGHRSVSWYQQTPGQGLQFLFEYFSETQRNKGNFPGRFSGRQFSNSRSEMNVSTLELGDSALYLCASSFGSSRSYEQYFGPGTRLTVT.